These 19 T cell receptor beta chains share one sample of origin, sequenced in a study of blood T cells in healthy people across ages. With a J-beta primer mix and a sample-barcoded 5' primer, a second PCR ran about 7 to 11 cycles. TCRdb reprocessed the 5' RACE reads with MiXCR, giving one entry per CDR3 protein. This table holds 910,000 or so distinct CDR3 sequences, roughly 51% found once. Sequences were obtained from blood. The receptor set was obtained from a woman aged 55 to 70 in good health.

This chain uses TRBV20-1 with TRBJ2-5, with no clear D. The J call may be wrong; the DNA end is better matched by TRBJ2-7. The CDR3 runs 12 residues. The germline CDR1 and CDR2 sequences are DFQATT and SNEGSKA (reference sequence). The CDR3 bases are TGCAGTGCTAGAGGAGCAGGTCACGAGCAGTACTTC. This sequence encodes CSARGAGHEQYF.

This sequence joins TRBV20-1 and TRBJ1-5; D remains ambiguous. The CDR3 has 16 amino acids. Germline values: CDR1 DFQATT, CDR2 SNEGSKA (reference sequence). V lost 3 bases and J 6 bases, leaving 21 bases between the germline ends. The CDR3 region is CSAREDVRPRSQPQHF. DNA of the CDR3: TGCAGTGCTAGGGAGGATGTGAGACCACGGTCTCAGCCCCAGCATTTT.

The chain is built from TRBV4-3 and TRBJ2-7; TRBD1 agrees at 7 bases. V shed 0 bases and J 7 bases; nucleotides not matched to a gene: 12. Per germline, CDR1 LGHNA and CDR2 YSLEER. This CDR3 is built from 16 residues. The CDR3 here is CASSQDRQGLSNEQYF. CDR3 in DNA: TGCGCCAGCAGCCAAGACCGACAGGGCCTCAGCAATGAGCAGTACTTC.

The chain recombines TRBV28 with TRBJ2-1; TRBD2 aligns across 10 bases. The V gene end was trimmed by 1 base and the J gene end by 10 bases; junction bases not matched to a gene: 10. The length of the CDR3 is 16 residues. CDR1 is MDHEN, CDR2 SYDVKM, per germline. CDR3 sequence: CASSLFPTLAGDEQFF. The CDR3 nucleotides are TGTGCCAGCAGTTTATTTCCCACGCTAGCGGGAGACGAGCAGTTCTTC.

The V call is TRBV2, the J call TRBJ1-4; D ambiguous. The CDR3 sequence is 13 residues long. The V gene's germline CDR1 is SNHLY and CDR2 FYNNEI. V lost 8 bases to trimming and J lost 7 bases, with 14 bases between them. CDR3 DNA: TGTGCCAGCGGACTGGAAGGCGGTGAAAAACTGTTTTTT. It encodes CASGLEGGEKLFF.

A single count supports this clonotype. The genes are TRBV20-1 and TRBJ2-7; possible D gene TRBD2, 6 bases. Germline CDR1 and CDR2: DFQATT and SNEGSKA (reference sequence). Trimming pared 0 bases from V and 2 bases from J, leaving 14 bases between. CDR3 size: 15 residues. The CDR3 DNA follows: TGCAGTGCTAGAGATAATCGCGGGGCAACCTACGAGCAGTACTTC. Encoded protein: CSARDNRGATYEQYF.

V usage is TRBV13 and J usage is TRBJ2-5, with D uncertain. This CDR3 has 14 residues. The germline CDR1 and CDR2 sequences are PRHDT and FYEKMQ (reference sequence). Trimming shortened V by 0 bases and J by 11 bases, and 16 bases separated the two germline ends. CDR3 sequence (DNA): TGTGCCAGCAGCTTAGGCCTGGCTTTAAAAGAGCAGTACTTC. This codes for CASSLGLALKEQYF.

The chain employs TRBV18 and TRBJ2-5; the D is unclear. Between the trimmed V and J ends, which lost 3 bases and 0 bases, there was a span of 14 bases. CDR3 length equals 16 residues. Per the germline V gene, CDR1 is KGHSH and CDR2 is LQKENI. The CDR3 DNA is TGTGCCAGCTCACCTACTTCACCAGCGCACCAAGAGACCCAGTACTTC. It translates to CASSPTSPAHQETQYF.

V and J are TRBV27 and TRBJ2-3; D possibly uses TRBD1 or TRBD2 (5 bases each). This CDR3 contains 15 residues. V was clipped by 6 bases and J by 2 bases, with 15 bases between them. Germline V gene data show CDR1 as MNHEY and CDR2 as SMNVEV (reference sequence). CDR3 bases: TGTGCCAGCAGAAACCGGGACCCTCTCACAGATACGCAGTATTTT. The encoded protein is CASRNRDPLTDTQYF.

In this sample, this clonotype turned up a few times. The chain is built from TRBV4-3 and TRBJ2-3; 8 bases line up with TRBD1. Germline V CDR1 and CDR2: LGHNA, YSLEER. The CDR3 is 16 residues long. V lost 0 bases and J lost 10; bases outside the gene matches: 12. For the CDR3, the DNA is TGCGCCAGCAGCCAAGATCACGGACAGGGAAATCTCGCGCAGTATTTT. Protein sequence: CASSQDHGQGNLAQYF.

The chain links TRBV21-1 to TRBJ2-7; the D segment call TRBD2 is taken from the table without a DNA check. TRBV21-1 corresponds to a pseudogene. The CDR3 is 14 residues long. The CDR3 region has the DNA TGTGCCAGCACTCCCGAGGGACTAGACTACGAGCAGTACTTC. This codes for CASTPEGLDYEQYF.

The chain links TRBV28 to TRBJ2-4; either TRBD1 or TRBD2 may supply D (5 bases each). The J call may be incorrect, as the DNA end agrees better with TRBJ2-7. The CDR3 has 13 amino acids. Germline values: CDR1 MDHEN, CDR2 SYDVKM. Written as DNA, the CDR3 is TGTGCCACAGAATCCGGGACGGCCTACGAGCAGTACTTC. It is translated as CATESGTAYEQYF.

Details on this clonotype: The junction departs from germline at one end; a sequencing error may be responsible. The chain has TRBV29-1 and TRBJ2-5; 7 bases are a match to TRBD1. The CDR3 extends over 15 amino acids. Per germline, CDR1 SQVTM and CDR2 ANQGSEA. As DNA, the CDR3 is TGCAGCGTTGAAGGCTCCCGAGGGGGCCAAGAGGCCCAGTACTTC. Amino acid sequence: CSVEGSRGGQEAQYF. Using reference TRBV29-1 and TRBJ2-5 for the parts outside the CDR3, the full variable domain is SAVISQKPSRDICQRGTSLTIQCQVDSQVTMMFWYRQQPGQSLTLIATANQGSEATYESGFVIDKFPISRPNLTFSTLTVSNMSPEDSSIYLCSVEGSRGGQEAQYFGPGTRLLVL.

The chain carries TRBV29-1 and TRBJ2-7, with D possibly TRBD2 on 7 matching bases. The V end lost 4 bases, the J end lost 0 bases, and 19 bases lay between the germline ends. CDR1 is SQVTM and CDR2 is ANQGSEA in the germline V gene. The CDR3 covers 16 residues. The CDR3 DNA follows: TGCAGCGTTGTGGGGGGGTTAGGACAGCCCTCCTACGAGCAGTACTTC. Protein product: CSVVGGLGQPSYEQYF.

The chain is built from TRBV28 and TRBJ2-7, with 8 bases identical to TRBD2. V lost 10 bases, J lost 1 base, and 15 bases stayed unmatched. The germline V gene has CDR1 MDHEN and CDR2 SYDVKM. The CDR3 length is 16 residues. The CDR3: CATKTASGSISYEQYF. In DNA form, the CDR3 reads TGTGCCACCAAAACCGCGAGCGGGAGTATTTCCTACGAGCAGTACTTC.

In this sample, this clonotype turned up a few times. The chain employs TRBV7-6 and TRBJ1-6, with a tentative D call TRBD1 (5 bases). The CDR3 loop spans 15 amino acids. V was cut by 6 bases and J by 7 bases, with 16 bases left in between. Germline V lookup: CDR1 SGHVS, CDR2 FNYEAQ. CDR3 in DNA: TGTGCCAGCAGAATAGCCCGGGACCGGAATTCACCCCTCCACTTT. Translating it yields CASRIARDRNSPLHF.

The DNA for the CDR3 is TGCAGTGCCGTAACGGGACTAGGGGACAATGAGCAGTTCTTC. This codes for CSAVTGLGDNEQFF. The V call is TRBV20-1, the J call TRBJ2-1, with TRBD2 matching over 8 bases. The V gene end was trimmed by 6 bases and the J gene end by 5 bases; junction bases not matched to a gene: 9. CDR3 size: 14 residues. The germline CDR1 and CDR2 sequences are DFQATT and SNEGSKA (reference sequence).

The chain uses TRBV29-1 and TRBJ1-1; D ambiguous. The CDR3 sequence is 15 residues long. Germline CDR1 is SQVTM and CDR2 is ANQGSEA. V lost 7 bases, J lost 3 bases, and 21 bases lay in between. CDR3 region: CSALGDGRSHTEAFF. CDR3 DNA: TGCAGCGCCCTGGGAGACGGCAGATCTCACACTGAAGCTTTCTTT.

J is TRBJ2-7 and V is TRBV7-9, with 8 bases aligning to TRBD2. The germline V gene has CDR1 SEHNR and CDR2 FQNEAQ (reference sequence). J gave up 3 bases and V 5 bases, and 12 bases lay outside the gene matches. This CDR3 comprises 16 residues. CDR3 loop: CASSPIGAGEIYEQYF. DNA for the CDR3: TGTGCCAGCAGCCCAATAGGAGCGGGGGAAATCTACGAGCAGTACTTC.